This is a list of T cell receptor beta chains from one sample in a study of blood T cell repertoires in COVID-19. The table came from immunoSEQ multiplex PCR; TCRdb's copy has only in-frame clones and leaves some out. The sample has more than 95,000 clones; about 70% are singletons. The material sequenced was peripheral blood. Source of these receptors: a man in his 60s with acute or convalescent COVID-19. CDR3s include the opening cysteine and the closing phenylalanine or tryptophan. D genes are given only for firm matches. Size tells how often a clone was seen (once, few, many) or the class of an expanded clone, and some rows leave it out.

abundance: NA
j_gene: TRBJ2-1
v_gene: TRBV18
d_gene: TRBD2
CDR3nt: TGTGCCAGCTCACGTACTAGCGGGAGGGTTGAGAATGAGCAGTTCTTC
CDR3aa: CASSRTSGRVENEQFF

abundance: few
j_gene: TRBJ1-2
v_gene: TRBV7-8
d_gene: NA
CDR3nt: TGTGCCAGCAGCTTTCAGGACGGAGGCGGCGACGGCTACACCTTC
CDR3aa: CASSFQDGGGDGYTF

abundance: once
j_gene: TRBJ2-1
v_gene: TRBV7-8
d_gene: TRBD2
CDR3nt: TGTGCCAGCAGCCGCTTGGCTAGCGGGGTTTACAATGAGCAGTTCTTC
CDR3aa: CASSRLASGVYNEQFF

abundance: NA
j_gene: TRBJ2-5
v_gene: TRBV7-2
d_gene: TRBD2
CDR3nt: TGTGCCAGCAGCTTAGTACTCGCTAGCGGGATGGAGACCCAGTACTTC
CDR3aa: CASSLVLASGMETQYF

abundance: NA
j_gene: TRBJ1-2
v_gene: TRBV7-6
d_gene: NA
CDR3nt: TGTGCCAGCAGCAAAGCGGCAGGCGCCCATGGCTACACCTTC
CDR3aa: CASSKAAGAHGYTF

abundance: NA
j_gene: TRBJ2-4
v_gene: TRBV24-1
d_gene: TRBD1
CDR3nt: TGTGCCACCAGTGATTTTTGCGTCCAAAACTCGGGACAGGGGTCCAAAAACATTCAGTACTTC
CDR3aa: CATSDFCVQNSGQGSKNIQYF

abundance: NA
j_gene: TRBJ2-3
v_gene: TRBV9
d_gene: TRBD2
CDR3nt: TGTGCCAGCAGCGTAGGAAGGATCCCAGCGGGAACGGCAGATACGCAGTATTTT
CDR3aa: CASSVGRIPAGTADTQYF

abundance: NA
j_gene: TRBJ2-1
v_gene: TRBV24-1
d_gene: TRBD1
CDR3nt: TGTGCCACCAGTGGTGCTATAGGACAGGGATCCTACAATGAGCAGTTCTTC
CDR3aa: CATSGAIGQGSYNEQFF

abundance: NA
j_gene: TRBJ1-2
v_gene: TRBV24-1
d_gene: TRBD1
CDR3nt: TGTGCCACCAGTGATTCCTACAGGGGTGGCTACACCTTC
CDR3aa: CATSDSYRGGYTF

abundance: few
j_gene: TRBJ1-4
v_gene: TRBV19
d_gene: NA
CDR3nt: TGTGCCAGTAGTAGTGGGGACATTGGTTCTCGTGAAAAACTGTTTTTT
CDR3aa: CASSSGDIGSREKLFF

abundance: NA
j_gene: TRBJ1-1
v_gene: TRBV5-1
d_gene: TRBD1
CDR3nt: TGCGCCAGCAGCTTTTCACCGGACAGGGGGAACACTGAAGCTTTCTTT
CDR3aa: CASSFSPDRGNTEAFF

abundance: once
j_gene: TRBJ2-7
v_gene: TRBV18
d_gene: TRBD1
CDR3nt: TGTGCCAGCTCACCAACCGGGACAGGGGCGTCCGAGCAGTACTTC
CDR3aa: CASSPTGTGASEQYF

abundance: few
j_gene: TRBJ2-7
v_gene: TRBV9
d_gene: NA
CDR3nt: TGTGCCAGCAGCGCACAAGAGGGAGAAACCTACGAGCAGTACTTC
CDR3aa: CASSAQEGETYEQYF

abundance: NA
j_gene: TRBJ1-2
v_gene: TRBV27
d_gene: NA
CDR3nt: TGTGCCACCTTCCCCTCCCACTATGGCTACACCTTC
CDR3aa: CATFPSHYGYTF

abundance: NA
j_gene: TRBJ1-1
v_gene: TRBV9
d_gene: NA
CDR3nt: TGTGCCAGCAGCGTAGCAGGGACTGAAGCTTTCTTT
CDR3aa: CASSVAGTEAFF

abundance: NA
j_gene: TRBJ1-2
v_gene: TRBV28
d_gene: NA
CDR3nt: TGTGCCAGCTCGAAAGACAGCGGCCGCCGGGGGGCCTTC
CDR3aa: CASSKDSGRRGAF

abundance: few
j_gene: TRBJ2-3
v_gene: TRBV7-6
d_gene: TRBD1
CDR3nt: TGTGCCAGCAGCTTAGGGTCACAGGGGTGGAGCACAGATACGCAGTATTTT
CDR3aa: CASSLGSQGWSTDTQYF

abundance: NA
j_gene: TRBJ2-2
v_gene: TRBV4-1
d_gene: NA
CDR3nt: TGCGCCAGCAGCCAAGATTCCCGAGCCTGGACCGGGGAGCTGTTTTTT
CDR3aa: CASSQDSRAWTGELFF

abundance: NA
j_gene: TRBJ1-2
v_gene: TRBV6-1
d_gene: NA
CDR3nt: TGTGCCAGCAGTGATGGCAGTATCCTCTATGGCTACACCTTC
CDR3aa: CASSDGSILYGYTF

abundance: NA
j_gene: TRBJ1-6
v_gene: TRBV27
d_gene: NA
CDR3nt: TGTGCCAGCAGTTTATCTCCGCCGGGCGGAGGGAGGCATTCACCCCTCCACTTT
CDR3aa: CASSLSPPGGGRHSPLHF

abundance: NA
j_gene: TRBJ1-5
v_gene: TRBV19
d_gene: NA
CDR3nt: TGTGCCAGTAGTATCTTTAGGACGACAGACCAGCCCCAGCATTTT
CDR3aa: CASSIFRTTDQPQHF

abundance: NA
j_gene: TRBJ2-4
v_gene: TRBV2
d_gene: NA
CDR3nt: TGTGCCAGCAGTACAGGCCTACTAGCCAAAAACATTCAGTACTTC
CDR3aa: CASSTGLLAKNIQYF

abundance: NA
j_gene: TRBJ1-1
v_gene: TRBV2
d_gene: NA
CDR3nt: TGTGCCAGCAGTGACTTACAGGGCCCCTTTACTGAAGCTTTCTTT
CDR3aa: CASSDLQGPFTEAFF

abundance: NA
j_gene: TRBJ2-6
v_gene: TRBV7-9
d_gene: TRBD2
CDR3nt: TGTGCCAGCAGCTTGGGAGCGGGGGCTGGGGCCAACGTCCTGACTTTC
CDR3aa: CASSLGAGAGANVLTF

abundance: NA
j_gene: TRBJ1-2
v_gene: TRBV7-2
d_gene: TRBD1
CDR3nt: TGTGCCAGCAGGGACAGGGAATTAGGAGGCTACACCTTC
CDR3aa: CASRDRELGGYTF